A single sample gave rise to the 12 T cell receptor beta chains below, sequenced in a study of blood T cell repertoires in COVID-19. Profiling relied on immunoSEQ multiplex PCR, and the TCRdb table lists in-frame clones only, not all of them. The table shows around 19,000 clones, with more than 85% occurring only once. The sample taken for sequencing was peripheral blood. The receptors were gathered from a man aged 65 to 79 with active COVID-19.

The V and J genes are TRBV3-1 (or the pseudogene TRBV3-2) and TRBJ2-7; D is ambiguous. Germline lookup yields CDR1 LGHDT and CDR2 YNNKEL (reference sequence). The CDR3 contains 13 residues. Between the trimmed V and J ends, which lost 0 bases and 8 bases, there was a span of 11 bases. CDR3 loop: CASSQDRWAKQYF. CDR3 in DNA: TGTGCCAGCAGCCAAGATCGGTGGGCGAAGCAGTACTTC.

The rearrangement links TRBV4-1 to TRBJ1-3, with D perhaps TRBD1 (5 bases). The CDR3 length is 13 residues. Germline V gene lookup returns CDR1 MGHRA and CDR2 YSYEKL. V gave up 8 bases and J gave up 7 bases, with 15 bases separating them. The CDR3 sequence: CASAGAGRNTIYF. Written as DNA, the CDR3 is TGCGCCAGCGCCGGGGCAGGGAGGAACACCATATATTTT.

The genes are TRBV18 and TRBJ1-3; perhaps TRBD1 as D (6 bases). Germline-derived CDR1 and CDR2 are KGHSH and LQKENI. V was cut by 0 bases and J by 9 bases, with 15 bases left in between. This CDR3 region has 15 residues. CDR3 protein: CASSPPGAARSTIYF. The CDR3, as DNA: TGTGCCAGCTCACCACCGGGGGCGGCAAGGAGCACCATATATTTT.

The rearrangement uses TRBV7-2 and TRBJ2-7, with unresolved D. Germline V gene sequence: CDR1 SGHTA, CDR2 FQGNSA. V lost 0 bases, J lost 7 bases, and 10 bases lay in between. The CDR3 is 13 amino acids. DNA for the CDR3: TGTGCCAGCAGCTTAGCCAGTTATGAAGAGCAGTACTTC. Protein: CASSLASYEEQYF.

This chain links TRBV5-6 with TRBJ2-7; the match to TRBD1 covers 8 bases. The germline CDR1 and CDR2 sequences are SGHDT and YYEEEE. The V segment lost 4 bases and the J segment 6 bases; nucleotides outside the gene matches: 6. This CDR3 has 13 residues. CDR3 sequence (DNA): TGTGCCAGCAGCCCCGGACAGGGTGGCGAGCAGTACTTC. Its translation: CASSPGQGGEQYF.

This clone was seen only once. This CDR3 is CASSARQGSRGDSPLHF. Here the CDR3 DNA reads TGTGCCAGCAGCGCACGACAGGGGAGTCGCGGAGATTCACCCCTCCACTTT. This chain joins TRBV14 and TRBJ1-6; 8 positions match TRBD1. This CDR3 comprises 17 residues. Per germline, CDR1 SGHDN and CDR2 FVKESK. V trimming: 5 bases; J trimming: 8 bases; junction bases outside the gene matches: 14.

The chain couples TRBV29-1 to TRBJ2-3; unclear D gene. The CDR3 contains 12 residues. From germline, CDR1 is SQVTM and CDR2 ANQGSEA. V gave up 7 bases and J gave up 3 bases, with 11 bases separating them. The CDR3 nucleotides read TGCAGCGCCCTCGGGTCAACAGATACGCAGTATTTT. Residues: CSALGSTDTQYF.

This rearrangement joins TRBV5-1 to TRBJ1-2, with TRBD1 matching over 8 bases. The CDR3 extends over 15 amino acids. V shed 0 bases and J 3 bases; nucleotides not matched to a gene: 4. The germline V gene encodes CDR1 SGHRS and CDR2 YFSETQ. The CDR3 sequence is CASSLVQTGDYGYTF. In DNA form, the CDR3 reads TGCGCCAGCAGCTTGGTCCAGACAGGGGACTATGGCTACACCTTC.

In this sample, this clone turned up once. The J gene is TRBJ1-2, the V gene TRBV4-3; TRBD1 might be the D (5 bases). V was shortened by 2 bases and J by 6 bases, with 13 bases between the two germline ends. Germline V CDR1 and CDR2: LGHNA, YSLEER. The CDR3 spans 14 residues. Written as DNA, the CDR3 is TGCGCCAGCAGCCAACCCGACAGAAGCCATGGCTACACCTTC. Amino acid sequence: CASSQPDRSHGYTF.

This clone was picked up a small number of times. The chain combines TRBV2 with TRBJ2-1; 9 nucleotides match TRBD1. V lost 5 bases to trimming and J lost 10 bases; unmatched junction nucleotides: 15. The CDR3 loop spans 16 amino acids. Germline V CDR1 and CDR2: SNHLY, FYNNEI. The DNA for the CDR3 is TGTGCCAGCAGTACCCCGGGGGGACAGGGTACGAGGGAGCAGTTCTTC. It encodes CASSTPGGQGTREQFF.

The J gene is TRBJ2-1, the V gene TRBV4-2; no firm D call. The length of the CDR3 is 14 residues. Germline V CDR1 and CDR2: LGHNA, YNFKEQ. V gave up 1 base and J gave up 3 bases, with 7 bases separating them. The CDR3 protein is CASSQAPDYNEQFF. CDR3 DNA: TGTGCCAGCAGCCAAGCTCCAGACTACAATGAGCAGTTCTTC.

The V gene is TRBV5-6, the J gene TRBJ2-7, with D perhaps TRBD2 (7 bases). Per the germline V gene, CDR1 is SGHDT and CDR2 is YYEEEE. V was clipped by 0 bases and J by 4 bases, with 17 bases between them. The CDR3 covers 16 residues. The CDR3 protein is CASSLGLPRGAYEQYF. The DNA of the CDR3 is TGTGCCAGCAGCTTGGGACTTCCACGGGGGGCTTACGAGCAGTACTTC.